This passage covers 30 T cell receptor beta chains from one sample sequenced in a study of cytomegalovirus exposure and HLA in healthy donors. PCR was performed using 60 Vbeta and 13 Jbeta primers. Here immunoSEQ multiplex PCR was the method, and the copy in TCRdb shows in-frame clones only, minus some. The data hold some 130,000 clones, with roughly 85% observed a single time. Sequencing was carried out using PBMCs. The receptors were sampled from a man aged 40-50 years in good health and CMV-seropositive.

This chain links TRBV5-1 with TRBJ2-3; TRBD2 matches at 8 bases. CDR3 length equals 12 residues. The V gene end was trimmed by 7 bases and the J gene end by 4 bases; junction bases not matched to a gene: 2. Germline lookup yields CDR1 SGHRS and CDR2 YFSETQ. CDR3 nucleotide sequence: TGCGCCAGCGGAGCGGGGGCAGATACGCAGTATTTT. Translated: CASGAGADTQYF.

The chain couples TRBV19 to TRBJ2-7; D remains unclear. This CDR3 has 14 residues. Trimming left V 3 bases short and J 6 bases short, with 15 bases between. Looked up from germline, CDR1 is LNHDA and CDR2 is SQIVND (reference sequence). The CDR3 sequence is CASSMPSPLGEQYF. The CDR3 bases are TGTGCCAGTAGTATGCCGAGTCCGCTCGGCGAGCAGTACTTC.

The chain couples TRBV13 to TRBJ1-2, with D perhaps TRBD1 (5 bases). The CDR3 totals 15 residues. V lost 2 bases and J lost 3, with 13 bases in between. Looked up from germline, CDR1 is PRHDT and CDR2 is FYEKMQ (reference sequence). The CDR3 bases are TGTGCCAGCAGCTTAAGGGGTCAGCCTCACTATGGCTACACCTTC. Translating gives CASSLRGQPHYGYTF.

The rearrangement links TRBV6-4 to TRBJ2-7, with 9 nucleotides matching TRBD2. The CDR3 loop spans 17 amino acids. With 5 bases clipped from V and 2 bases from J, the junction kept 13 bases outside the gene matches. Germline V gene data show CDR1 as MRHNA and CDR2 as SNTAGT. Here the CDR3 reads CASSIRTSVEATYEQYF. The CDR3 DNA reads TGTGCCAGCAGTATACGGACTAGCGTGGAAGCAACCTACGAGCAGTACTTC.

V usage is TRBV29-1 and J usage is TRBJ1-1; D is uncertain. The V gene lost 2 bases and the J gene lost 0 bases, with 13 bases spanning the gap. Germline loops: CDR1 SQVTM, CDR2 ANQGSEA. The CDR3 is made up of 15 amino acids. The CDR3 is CSVEPASGMNTEAFF. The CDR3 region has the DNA TGCAGCGTTGAACCTGCGTCGGGGATGAACACTGAAGCTTTCTTT. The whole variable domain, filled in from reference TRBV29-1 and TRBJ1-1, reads SAVISQKPSRDICQRGTSLTIQCQVDSQVTMMFWYRQQPGQSLTLIATANQGSEATYESGFVIDKFPISRPNLTFSTLTVSNMSPEDSSIYLCSVEPASGMNTEAFFGQGTRLTVV.

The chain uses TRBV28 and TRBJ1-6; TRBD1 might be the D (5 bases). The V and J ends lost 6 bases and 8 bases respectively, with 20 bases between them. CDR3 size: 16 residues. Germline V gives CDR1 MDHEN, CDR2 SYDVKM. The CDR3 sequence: CASRIKTELRDSPLHF. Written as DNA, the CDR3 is TGTGCCAGCAGGATCAAGACAGAGTTGCGAGATTCACCCCTCCACTTT. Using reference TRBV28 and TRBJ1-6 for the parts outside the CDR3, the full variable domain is DVKVTQSSRYLVKRTGEKVFLECVQDMDHENMFWYRQDPGLGLRLIYFSYDVKMKEKGDIPEGYSVSREKKERFSLILESASTNQTSMYLCASRIKTELRDSPLHFGNGTRLTVT.

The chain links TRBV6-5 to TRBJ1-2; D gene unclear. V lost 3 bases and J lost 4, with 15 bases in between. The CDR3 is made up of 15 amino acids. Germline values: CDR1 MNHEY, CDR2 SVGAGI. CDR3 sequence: CASSYGTPSAYGYTF. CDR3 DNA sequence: TGTGCCAGCAGTTATGGCACCCCCAGCGCCTATGGCTACACCTTC.

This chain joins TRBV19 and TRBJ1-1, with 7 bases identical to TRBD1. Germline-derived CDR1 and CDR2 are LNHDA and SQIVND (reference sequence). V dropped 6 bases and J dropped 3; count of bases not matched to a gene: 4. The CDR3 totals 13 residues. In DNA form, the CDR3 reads TGTGCCAGTAGCACCACAGGGGACACTGAAGCTTTCTTT. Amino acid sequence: CASSTTGDTEAFF.

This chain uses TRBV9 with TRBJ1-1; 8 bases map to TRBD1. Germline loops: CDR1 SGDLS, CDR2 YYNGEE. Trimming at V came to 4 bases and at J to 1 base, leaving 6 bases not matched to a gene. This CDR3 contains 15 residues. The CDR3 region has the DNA TGTGCCAGCAGCCCTAGACAGGGGAAGAACACTGAAGCTTTCTTT. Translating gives CASSPRQGKNTEAFF.

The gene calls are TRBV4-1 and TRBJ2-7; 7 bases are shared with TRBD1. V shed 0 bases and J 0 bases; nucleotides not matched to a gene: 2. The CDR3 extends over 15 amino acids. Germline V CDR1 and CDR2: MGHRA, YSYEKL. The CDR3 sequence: CASSQETGRSYEQYF. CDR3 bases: TGCGCCAGCAGCCAAGAGACAGGGCGCTCCTACGAGCAGTACTTC.

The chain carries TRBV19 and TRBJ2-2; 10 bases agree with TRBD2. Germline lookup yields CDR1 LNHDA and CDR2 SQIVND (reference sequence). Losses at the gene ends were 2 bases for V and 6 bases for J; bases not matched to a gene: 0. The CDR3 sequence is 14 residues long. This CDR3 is CASSILAGAGELFF. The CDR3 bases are TGTGCCAGTAGTATACTAGCGGGAGCCGGGGAGCTGTTTTTT.

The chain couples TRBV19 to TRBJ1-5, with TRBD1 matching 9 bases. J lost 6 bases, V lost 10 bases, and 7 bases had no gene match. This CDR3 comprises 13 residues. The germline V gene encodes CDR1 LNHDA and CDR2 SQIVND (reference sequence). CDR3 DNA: TGTGCCACACAGGGGGCATGGCGTCAGCCCCAGCATTTT. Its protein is CATQGAWRQPQHF. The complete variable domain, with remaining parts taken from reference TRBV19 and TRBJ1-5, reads DGGITQSPKYLFRKEGQNVTLSCEQNLNHDAMYWYRQDPGQGLRLIYYSQIVNDFQKGDIAEGYSVSREKKESFPLTVTSAQKNPTAFYLCATQGAWRQPQHFGDGTRLSIL.

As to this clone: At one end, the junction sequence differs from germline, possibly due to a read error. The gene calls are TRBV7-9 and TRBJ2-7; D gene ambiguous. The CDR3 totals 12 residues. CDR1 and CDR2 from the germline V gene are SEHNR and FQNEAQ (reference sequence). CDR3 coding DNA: TGTTCCAGCCTGTCTCTAGGTCGGGAGCAGTACTTC. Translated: CSSLSLGREQYF.

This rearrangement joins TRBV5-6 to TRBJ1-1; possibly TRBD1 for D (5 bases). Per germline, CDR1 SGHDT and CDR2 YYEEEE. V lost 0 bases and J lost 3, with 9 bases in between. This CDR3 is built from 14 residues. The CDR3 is CASSLGDRDTEAFF. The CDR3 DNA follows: TGTGCCAGCAGCTTGGGAGACAGAGACACTGAAGCTTTCTTT.

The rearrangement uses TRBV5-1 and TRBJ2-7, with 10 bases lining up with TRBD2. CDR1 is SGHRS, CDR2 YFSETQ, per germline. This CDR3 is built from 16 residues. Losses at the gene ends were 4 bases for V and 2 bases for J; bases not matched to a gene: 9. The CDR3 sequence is CASSPIAGGSTYEQYF. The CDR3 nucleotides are TGCGCCAGCAGCCCGATAGCGGGAGGCAGCACCTACGAGCAGTACTTC.

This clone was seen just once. CDR3 residues: CASSLGIEATNEKLFF. The DNA for the CDR3 is TGTGCCAGCAGCTTAGGGATAGAGGCAACTAATGAAAAACTGTTTTTT. V gene TRBV7-9 combines with J gene TRBJ1-4; D gene unclear. The CDR3 contains 16 residues. The V end was cut by 1 base, the J end by 0 bases, with 9 bases between. The germline V gene has CDR1 SEHNR and CDR2 FQNEAQ (reference sequence).

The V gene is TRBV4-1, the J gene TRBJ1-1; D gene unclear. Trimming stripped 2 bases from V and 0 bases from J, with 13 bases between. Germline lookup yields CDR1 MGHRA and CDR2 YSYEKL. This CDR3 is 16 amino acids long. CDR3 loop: CASSQPSNLLNTEAFF. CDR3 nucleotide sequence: TGCGCCAGCAGCCAACCGAGCAACCTGCTGAACACTGAAGCTTTCTTT.

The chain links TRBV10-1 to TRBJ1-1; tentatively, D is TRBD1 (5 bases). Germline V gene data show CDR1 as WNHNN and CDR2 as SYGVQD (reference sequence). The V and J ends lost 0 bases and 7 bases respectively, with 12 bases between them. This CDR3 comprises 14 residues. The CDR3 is CASSESGGIGEAFF. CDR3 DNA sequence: TGCGCCAGCAGTGAGTCGGGGGGGATCGGTGAAGCTTTCTTT.

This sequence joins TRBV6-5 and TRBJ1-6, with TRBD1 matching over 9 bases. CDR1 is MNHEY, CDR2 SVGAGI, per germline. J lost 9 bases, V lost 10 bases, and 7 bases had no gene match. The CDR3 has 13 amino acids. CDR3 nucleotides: TGTGCCACCCAACAGGGGGCAACTTCACCCCTCCACTTT. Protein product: CATQQGATSPLHF.

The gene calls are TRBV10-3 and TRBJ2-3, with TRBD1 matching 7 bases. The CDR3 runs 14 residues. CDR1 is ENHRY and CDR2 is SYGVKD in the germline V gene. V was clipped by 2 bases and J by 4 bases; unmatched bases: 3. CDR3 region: CAISEGDRADTQYF. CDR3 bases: TGTGCCATCAGTGAGGGCGACAGGGCAGATACGCAGTATTTT.

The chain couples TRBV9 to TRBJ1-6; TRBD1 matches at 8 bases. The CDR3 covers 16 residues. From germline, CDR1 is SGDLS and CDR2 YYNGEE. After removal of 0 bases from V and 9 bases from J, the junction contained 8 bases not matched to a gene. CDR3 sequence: CASSVVERQGTSPLHF. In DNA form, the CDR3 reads TGTGCCAGCAGCGTAGTAGAACGACAGGGGACTTCACCCCTCCACTTT.

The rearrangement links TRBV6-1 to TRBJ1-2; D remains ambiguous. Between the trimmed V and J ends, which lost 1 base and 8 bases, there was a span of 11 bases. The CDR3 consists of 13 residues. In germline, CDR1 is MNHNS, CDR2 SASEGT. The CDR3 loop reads CASSEVSGGGYTF. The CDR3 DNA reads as TGTGCCAGCAGTGAAGTTTCGGGAGGCGGCTACACCTTC.

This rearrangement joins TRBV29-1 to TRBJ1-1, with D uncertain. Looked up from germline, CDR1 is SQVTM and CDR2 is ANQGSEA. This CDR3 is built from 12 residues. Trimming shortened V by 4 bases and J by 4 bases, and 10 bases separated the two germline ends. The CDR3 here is CSVGLAVTEAFF. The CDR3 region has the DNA TGCAGCGTTGGCCTAGCGGTCACTGAAGCTTTCTTT.

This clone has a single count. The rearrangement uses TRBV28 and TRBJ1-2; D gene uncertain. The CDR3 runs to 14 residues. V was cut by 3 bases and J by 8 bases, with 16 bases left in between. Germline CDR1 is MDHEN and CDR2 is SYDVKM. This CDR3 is CASSFFVQLVGYTF. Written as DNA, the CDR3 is TGTGCCAGCAGTTTTTTCGTTCAGCTAGTAGGCTACACCTTC.

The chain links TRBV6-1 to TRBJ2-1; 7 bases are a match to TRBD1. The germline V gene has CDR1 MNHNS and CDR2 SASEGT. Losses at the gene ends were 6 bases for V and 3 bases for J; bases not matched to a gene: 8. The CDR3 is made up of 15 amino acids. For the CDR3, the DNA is TGTGCCAGCAGCCCCTCCGGACAGGTCTACAATGAGCAGTTCTTC. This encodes CASSPSGQVYNEQFF.

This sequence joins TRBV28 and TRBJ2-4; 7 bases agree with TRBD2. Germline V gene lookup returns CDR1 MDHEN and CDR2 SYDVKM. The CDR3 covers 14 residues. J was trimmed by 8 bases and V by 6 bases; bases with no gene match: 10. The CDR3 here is CASRTTSAHDIQYF. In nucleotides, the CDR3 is TGTGCCAGCAGAACCACTAGCGCCCACGACATTCAGTACTTC. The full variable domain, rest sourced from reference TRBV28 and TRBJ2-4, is DVKVTQSSRYLVKRTGEKVFLECVQDMDHENMFWYRQDPGLGLRLIYFSYDVKMKEKGDIPEGYSVSREKKERFSLILESASTNQTSMYLCASRTTSAHDIQYFGAGTRLSVL.

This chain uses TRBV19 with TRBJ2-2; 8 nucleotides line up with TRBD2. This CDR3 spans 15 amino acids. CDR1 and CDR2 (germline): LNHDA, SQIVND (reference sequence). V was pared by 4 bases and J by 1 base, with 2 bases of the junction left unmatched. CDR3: CASSKTSGNTGELFF. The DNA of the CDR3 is TGTGCCAGTAGTAAAACTAGCGGGAACACCGGGGAGCTGTTTTTT.

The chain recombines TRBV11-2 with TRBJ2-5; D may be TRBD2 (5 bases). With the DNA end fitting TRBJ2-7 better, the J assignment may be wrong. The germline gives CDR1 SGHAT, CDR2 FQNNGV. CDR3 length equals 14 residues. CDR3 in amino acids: CASSLVWESYEQYF. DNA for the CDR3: TGTGCCAGCAGCTTAGTCTGGGAGAGCTACGAGCAGTACTTC.

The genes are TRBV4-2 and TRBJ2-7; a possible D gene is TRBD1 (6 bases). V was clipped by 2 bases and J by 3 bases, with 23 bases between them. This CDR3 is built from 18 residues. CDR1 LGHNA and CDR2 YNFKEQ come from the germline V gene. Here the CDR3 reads CASSQYTGLTGGYYEQYF. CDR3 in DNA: TGTGCCAGCAGCCAATATACAGGGCTTACCGGAGGCTACTACGAGCAGTACTTC.

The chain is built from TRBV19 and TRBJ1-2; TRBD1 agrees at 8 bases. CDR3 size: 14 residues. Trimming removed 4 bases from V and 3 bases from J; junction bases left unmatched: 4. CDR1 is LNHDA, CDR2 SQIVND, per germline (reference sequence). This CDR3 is CASSTRDRHYGYTF. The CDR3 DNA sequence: TGTGCCAGTAGTACCCGGGACAGGCACTATGGCTACACCTTC.